Sequencing of this T cell receptor beta chain was carried out in a study of EBV T-cell therapy then PD-1 blockade in nasopharyngeal carcinoma. Treatment reported: AdE1-LMPpoly-expanded autologous EBV-specific T-cell therapy followed by anti-PD-1 nivolumab. Method: immunoSEQ multiplex PCR; TCRdb's copy keeps in-frame clones and lacks some. This table holds about 23,000 clones, nearly 85% found once. This clone has only one observation. The antigen is undetermined. Trimming removed 9 bases from V and 5 bases from J; junction bases left unmatched: 6. CDR3 length: 13 residues. CDR1 and CDR2 (germline): KGHDR, SFDVKD.

The chain combines TRBV24-1 with TRBJ2-5; 9 positions match TRBD1. This specimen consisted of CD8+ T cells from blood, obtained around day 60 from a patient whose treatment included autologous EBV-specific T cells and nivolumab. This receptor was taken from a man aged 35-49 years with nasopharyngeal carcinoma. CDR3 sequence reads: CATAGQGMETQYF. In DNA, the CDR3 is TGTGCCACCGCGGGACAGGGAATGGAGACCCAGTACTTC.